This TCR beta chain came from a study of blood T cell repertoires in COVID-19. As for the study in general: Samples of COVID-19 (acute and convalescent) were obtained from the United States, Italy and Spain.

Generated by immunoSEQ multiplex PCR, the TCRdb table keeps only in-frame clones and is missing some. This sample has 100,000 to 150,000 clones, with roughly 80% found just once. From germline, CDR1 is LGHDT and CDR2 YNNKEL (reference sequence). The trim removed 6 bases at V and 6 bases at J, leaving 6 bases unmatched. The CDR3 is 13 amino acids. The receptor was derived from a woman in her fifties or sixties with acute or convalescent COVID-19. The chain carries TRBV3-1 (or the pseudogene TRBV3-2) and TRBJ2-3; TRBD2 matches 7 bases. The sequenced sample consisted of peripheral blood. This chain's CDR3 is CASRRAGSDTQYF. Written as DNA, the CDR3 is TGTGCCAGCAGACGAGCGGGGTCGGATACGCAGTATTTT.